One and the same sample provided the 30 T cell receptor beta chains below, sequenced in a study of T cells in Graves' hyperthyroidism and ophthalmopathy. Amplification targeted TCR beta CDR3 regions from RNA transcripts. The TCR CDR3 was amplified in a first-round RT-PCR using the HTBI primer set. TCRdb reprocessed the multiplex PCR reads with MiXCR, giving one entry per CDR3 protein. Among around 300,000 distinct CDR3 sequences, 13% were seen once, and the ten largest hold 7.5% to 8%. Sequencing input: blood. These receptors were obtained from a woman aged 30 to 39 with Graves' hyperthyroidism that later progressed to Graves' ophthalmopathy.

This clonotype has at least ten counts. The V call is TRBV11-1, the J call TRBJ2-2; D remains unclear. The CDR3 has 17 amino acids. Trimming removed 3 bases from V and 0 bases from J, with 14 bases in between. The germline V gene has CDR1 SGHAT and CDR2 FQDESV (reference sequence). The CDR3 sequence is CASSFLKEVPNTGELFF. The CDR3 coding sequence is TGTGCCAGCAGCTTCCTCAAAGAGGTCCCGAACACCGGGGAGCTGTTTTTT.

The CDR3 nucleotides read TGCAGTGCTGAGCGGGATACGCAGTATTTT. Amino acid sequence: CSAERDTQYF. J is TRBJ2-3 and V is TRBV20-1; D perhaps matches TRBD2 (5 bases). V lost 5 bases and J 6 bases, leaving 6 bases between the germline ends. CDR1 and CDR2 (germline): DFQATT, SNEGSKA (reference sequence). This CDR3 spans 10 amino acids.

This clonotype was counted at least ten times. The chain recombines TRBV15 with TRBJ2-1; 12 positions match TRBD2. J was trimmed by 9 bases and V by 3 bases; bases with no gene match: 6. The germline CDR1 and CDR2 sequences are LNHNV and YYDKDF (reference sequence). The CDR3 length is 15 residues. Here the CDR3 DNA reads TGTGCCACCAGCAGCCGACTAGCGGGAGAACTTGAGCAGTTCTTC. Its translation: CATSSRLAGELEQFF.

This chain connects TRBV7-9 to TRBJ2-7, with TRBD2 identical over 12 bases. The CDR3 totals 15 residues. Germline V gives CDR1 SEHNR, CDR2 FQNEAQ (reference sequence). J lost 7 bases, V lost 5 bases, and 9 bases had no gene match. The CDR3 is CASSTGLAGLGEQYF. In nucleotides, the CDR3 is TGTGCCAGCAGCACCGGACTAGCGGGACTGGGAGAGCAGTACTTC.

This clonotype showed up many times. The rearrangement joins TRBV20-1 to TRBJ2-3; 14 bases agree with TRBD2. The length of the CDR3 is 17 residues. CDR1 DFQATT and CDR2 SNEGSKA come from the germline V gene (reference sequence). V gave up 3 bases and J gave up 1 base; unmatched junction bases: 6. The CDR3 here is CSASERGLAGGTDTQYF. The CDR3 DNA reads as TGCAGTGCTAGCGAACGGGGACTAGCGGGAGGCACAGATACGCAGTATTTT.

In its sample, this clonotype was seen a few times. At one boundary the junction diverges from the germline segment, which might be a read error. The CDR3 reads CASTLRESSYNEQFF. DNA of the CDR3: TGTGCCAGCACCTTACGAGAGAGCTCCTACAATGAGCAGTTCTTC. The chain joins TRBV7-9 to TRBJ2-1; D not certain. Germline V gene sequence: CDR1 SEHNR, CDR2 FQNEAQ (reference sequence). The CDR3 runs 15 residues.

This chain links TRBV7-9 with TRBJ1-3; D might be TRBD1 (5 bases). The CDR3 runs to 20 residues. The V gene's germline CDR1 is SEHNR and CDR2 FQNEAQ (reference sequence). Trimming pared 6 bases from V and 0 bases from J, leaving 27 bases between. CDR3 coding DNA: TGTGCCAGCAGTACTATCCGGGCAGGGAAATTGGGCGACTCTGGAAACACCATATATTTT. It translates to CASSTIRAGKLGDSGNTIYF.

This sequence joins TRBV6-1 and TRBJ1-6; possibly TRBD1 for D (6 bases). There are 15 residues in the CDR3. Germline CDR1 is MNHNS and CDR2 is SASEGT. The V end lost 6 bases, the J end lost 2 bases, and 11 bases lay between the germline ends. The CDR3 spells CASSRDNPYNSPLHF. CDR3 bases: TGTGCCAGCAGCCGGGACAACCCCTATAATTCACCCCTCCACTTT.

This CDR3 reads CASSTLPGQGFYGYTF. The CDR3 DNA is TGTGCCAGTAGTACCTTACCGGGACAGGGGTTCTATGGCTACACCTTC. The V gene is TRBV19, the J gene TRBJ1-2; TRBD1 matches 10 bases. Germline-derived CDR1 and CDR2 are LNHDA and SQIVND (reference sequence). V lost 4 bases, J lost 4 bases, and 9 bases stayed unmatched. CDR3 length: 16 residues.

In this sample, this clonotype turned up many times. The chain employs TRBV20-1 and TRBJ2-1, with 14 nucleotides matching TRBD2. Germline V gene data show CDR1 as DFQATT and CDR2 as SNEGSKA (reference sequence). V gave up 8 bases and J gave up 2 bases; unmatched junction bases: 8. The CDR3 runs to 16 residues. The CDR3 here is CSLTSGRGTPYNEQFF. The CDR3 nucleotides are TGCAGTTTGACTAGCGGGAGGGGGACCCCCTACAATGAGCAGTTCTTC.

This clonotype was detected a few times. The V gene is TRBV29-1, the J gene TRBJ2-2, with TRBD1 matching 7 bases. The length of the CDR3 is 15 residues. J lost 1 base, V lost 2 bases, and 4 bases had no gene match. CDR1 and CDR2 (germline): SQVTM, ANQGSEA. In DNA, the CDR3 is TGCAGCGTTGAATTAGGGGGCCAGAACACCGGGGAGCTGTTTTTT. Protein product: CSVELGGQNTGELFF.

The table lists this clonotype with many counts. The chain recombines TRBV3-1 with TRBJ2-5; D perhaps matches TRBD2 (7 bases). Deletions cut 1 base from V and 5 bases from J, with 11 bases between. The germline V gene encodes CDR1 LGHDT and CDR2 YNNKEL (reference sequence). This CDR3 comprises 14 residues. CDR3 bases: TGTGCCAGCAGCCAAGCGGGGGGCGGGGAGACCCAGTACTTC. Translating it yields CASSQAGGGETQYF.

The genes are TRBV12-3 or TRBV12-4 and TRBJ1-4; 10 bases match TRBD1. The junction had 4 bases not matched to a gene; V was cut back by 7 bases and J by 5 bases. This CDR3 contains 14 residues. The CDR3 DNA reads TGTGCCAGCACCTCGGACAGGGGGAATGAAAAACTGTTTTTT. It translates to CASTSDRGNEKLFF.

This clonotype was counted at least ten times. This chain links TRBV18 with TRBJ2-7; 9 nucleotides match TRBD1. This CDR3 contains 16 residues. The V gene's germline CDR1 is KGHSH and CDR2 LQKENI. Germline trimming cut 1 base from V and 2 bases from J; bases unmatched to any gene: 6. CDR3 loop: CASSPRAGQGPYEQYF. CDR3 in DNA: TGTGCCAGCTCACCACGGGCGGGACAGGGACCCTACGAGCAGTACTTC.

The J gene is TRBJ2-1, the V gene TRBV19; 10 nucleotides agree with TRBD2. With 3 bases clipped from V and 2 bases from J, the junction kept 13 bases outside the gene matches. The CDR3 sequence is 19 residues long. Germline CDR1 LNHDA, CDR2 SQIVND (reference sequence). The CDR3 here is CASSILAGLAGVPYNEQFF. The CDR3 DNA reads TGTGCCAGTAGTATTTTAGCGGGGCTAGCGGGAGTACCCTACAATGAGCAGTTCTTC.

This clonotype was recorded at least ten times. The chain joins TRBV28 to TRBJ2-7; D ambiguous. The V end lost 5 bases, the J end lost 4 bases, and 9 bases lay between the germline ends. This CDR3 contains 12 residues. The germline gives CDR1 MDHEN, CDR2 SYDVKM. The CDR3 DNA follows: TGTGCCAGCAGTCAAACAGCTTACGAGCAGTACTTC. Protein sequence: CASSQTAYEQYF.

This clonotype was seen at least ten times. J is TRBJ2-1 and V is TRBV18, with D possibly matching TRBD1 (5 bases). V dropped 0 bases and J dropped 7 bases, with 10 bases sitting between them. This CDR3 is built from 14 residues. Germline CDR1 and CDR2: KGHSH and LQKENI. The DNA of the CDR3 is TGTGCCAGCTCACCACCGGGGCAGGGAAATGAGCAGTTCTTC. Translating gives CASSPPGQGNEQFF. The whole variable domain, remainder taken from reference TRBV18 and TRBJ2-1, is NAGVMQNPRHLVRRRGQEARLRCSPMKGHSHVYWYRQLPEEGLKFMVYLQKENIIDESGMPKERFSAEFPKEGPSILRIQQVVRGDSAAYFCASSPPGQGNEQFFGPGTRLTVL.

This clonotype was seen ten or more times. The CDR3 bases are TGCGCCAGCAGCCAGACTAGCGGGGAGACCCAGTACTTC. This encodes CASSQTSGETQYF. This chain links TRBV4-1 with TRBJ2-5; 10 bases are a match to TRBD2. Unmatched junction bases numbered 0, after V lost 3 bases and J lost 5 bases. CDR3 length: 13 residues. Germline CDR1 reads MGHRA; CDR2 reads YSYEKL.

Many counts were recorded for this clonotype. The V and J genes are TRBV6-2 or TRBV6-3 and TRBJ2-1, with 7 positions matching TRBD1. V gave up 2 bases and J gave up 4 bases; unmatched junction bases: 8. CDR3 length: 16 residues. From germline, CDR1 is MNHEY and CDR2 SVGEGT. The CDR3 DNA reads TGTGCCAGCAGTTACACGACAGGGTCAGCATACAATGAGCAGTTCTTC. Translation gives CASSYTTGSAYNEQFF.

This clonotype was found many times. V gene TRBV2 combines with J gene TRBJ2-2, with TRBD2 as a possible D gene (6 bases). V lost 3 bases and J 2 bases, leaving 10 bases between the germline ends. Per germline, CDR1 SNHLY and CDR2 FYNNEI. The CDR3 is made up of 15 amino acids. The CDR3 nucleotides read TGTGCCAGCAGTGAGGAGGGGACCAACACCGGGGAGCTGTTTTTT. Translating it yields CASSEEGTNTGELFF. The whole variable domain, remainder taken from reference TRBV2 and TRBJ2-2, is EPEVTQTPSHQVTQMGQEVILRCVPISNHLYFYWYRQILGQKVEFLVSFYNNEISEKSEIFDDQFSVERPDGSNFTLKIRSTKLEDSAMYFCASSEEGTNTGELFFGEGSRLTVL.

This clonotype was seen only a few times. The chain couples TRBV6-1 to TRBJ2-5; D is perhaps TRBD1 (6 bases). The CDR3 is 15 amino acids. Germline-derived CDR1 and CDR2 are MNHNS and SASEGT. V lost 6 bases, J lost 1 base, and 15 bases lay in between. The CDR3 coding sequence is TGTGCCAGCAGCCCCGGGCAGGGGCTCCAAGAGACCCAGTACTTC. Translation gives CASSPGQGLQETQYF.

This clonotype has at least ten counts. CDR3 bases: TGTGCCAGCAGTCTAGCGGGAGTTGACGAGCAGTACTTC. This translates into CASSLAGVDEQYF. The V gene is TRBV9, the J gene TRBJ2-7, with TRBD2 matching 10 bases. CDR1 is SGDLS and CDR2 is YYNGEE in the germline V gene. This CDR3 is 13 amino acids long. V was clipped by 5 bases and J by 5 bases; unmatched bases: 4.

This clonotype has ten or more counts. The rearrangement uses TRBV5-1 and TRBJ1-3; D call uncertain. Germline CDR1 SGHRS, CDR2 YFSETQ. The CDR3 loop spans 14 amino acids. Trimming took 4 bases from V and 4 from J, leaving 12 bases between them. The CDR3 protein is CASSPAPDGNTIYF. In nucleotides, the CDR3 is TGCGCCAGCAGCCCGGCCCCCGACGGAAACACCATATATTTT.

The rearrangement links TRBV7-6 to TRBJ2-1; TRBD1 aligns across 7 bases. This CDR3 contains 16 residues. Germline values: CDR1 SGHVS, CDR2 FNYEAQ. V gave up 5 bases and J gave up 8 bases; unmatched junction bases: 15. The CDR3: CASSRISGRGLHEQFF. The CDR3 DNA sequence: TGTGCCAGCAGCCGAATTTCGGGCAGGGGGTTACATGAGCAGTTCTTC.

The rearrangement links TRBV9 to TRBJ2-1; 10 positions match TRBD2. CDR1 SGDLS and CDR2 YYNGEE come from the germline V gene. Trimming cost V 1 base and J 8 bases; bases outside gene matches: 9. The CDR3 runs 16 residues. CDR3 coding DNA: TGTGCCAGCAGCGTATCGGCTAGCGGGAGTAACGATGAGCAGTTCTTC. Translated: CASSVSASGSNDEQFF.

In its sample, this clonotype was seen many times. The chain carries TRBV6-1 and TRBJ1-6; 11 nucleotides align to TRBD1. The CDR3 consists of 16 residues. The V segment lost 5 bases and the J segment 7 bases; nucleotides outside the gene matches: 7. Germline loops: CDR1 MNHNS, CDR2 SASEGT. CDR3 loop: CASSTGQGAGNSPLHF. The CDR3 DNA follows: TGTGCCAGCAGTACCGGACAGGGGGCCGGGAATTCACCCCTCCACTTT.

In its sample, this clonotype was seen many times. The CDR3 DNA reads as TGCAGTGCTTACCCGAACGGAGTTGGGAATGAGCAGTTCTTC. It yields the protein CSAYPNGVGNEQFF. The chain combines TRBV20-1 with TRBJ2-1; no clear D gene. This CDR3 region has 14 residues. CDR1 and CDR2 (germline): DFQATT, SNEGSKA (reference sequence). The V and J ends lost 5 bases and 7 bases respectively, with 18 bases between them.

There are many counts of this clonotype. The gene calls are TRBV30 and TRBJ1-5, with D perhaps TRBD1 (6 bases). The V end lost 2 bases, the J end lost 3 bases, and 11 bases lay between the germline ends. CDR1 and CDR2 (germline): GTSNPN, SVGIG (reference sequence). This CDR3 region has 14 residues. For the CDR3, the DNA is TGTGCCTGGAGTCAGGGGCGGGACAATCAGCCCCAGCATTTT. This sequence encodes CAWSQGRDNQPQHF.

This clonotype was counted only a few times. The V call is TRBV20-1, the J call TRBJ2-3, with 12 bases lining up with TRBD2. Losses at the gene ends were 3 bases for V and 3 bases for J; bases not matched to a gene: 1. The CDR3 loop spans 14 amino acids. The V gene's germline CDR1 is DFQATT and CDR2 SNEGSKA (reference sequence). CDR3 in amino acids: CSARTSGGTDTQYF. For the CDR3, the DNA is TGCAGTGCTAGGACTAGCGGGGGAACAGATACGCAGTATTTT.

This clonotype has a count of ten or more. V and J are TRBV9 and TRBJ2-2; D not resolved. The germline V and J ends were trimmed by 0 bases and 0 bases, with 9 bases remaining between them. The CDR3 consists of 16 residues. The germline V gene has CDR1 SGDLS and CDR2 YYNGEE. The CDR3 coding sequence is TGTGCCAGCAGCGTAGCTAAGACCGCGAACACCGGGGAGCTGTTTTTT. It is translated as CASSVAKTANTGELFF. The entire variable domain, with the rest obtained from reference TRBV9 and TRBJ2-2, is as follows: DSGVTQTPKHLITATGQRVTLRCSPRSGDLSVYWYQQSLDQGLQFLIQYYNGEERAKGNILERFSAQQFPDLHSELNLSSLELGDSALYFCASSVAKTANTGELFFGEGSRLTVL.